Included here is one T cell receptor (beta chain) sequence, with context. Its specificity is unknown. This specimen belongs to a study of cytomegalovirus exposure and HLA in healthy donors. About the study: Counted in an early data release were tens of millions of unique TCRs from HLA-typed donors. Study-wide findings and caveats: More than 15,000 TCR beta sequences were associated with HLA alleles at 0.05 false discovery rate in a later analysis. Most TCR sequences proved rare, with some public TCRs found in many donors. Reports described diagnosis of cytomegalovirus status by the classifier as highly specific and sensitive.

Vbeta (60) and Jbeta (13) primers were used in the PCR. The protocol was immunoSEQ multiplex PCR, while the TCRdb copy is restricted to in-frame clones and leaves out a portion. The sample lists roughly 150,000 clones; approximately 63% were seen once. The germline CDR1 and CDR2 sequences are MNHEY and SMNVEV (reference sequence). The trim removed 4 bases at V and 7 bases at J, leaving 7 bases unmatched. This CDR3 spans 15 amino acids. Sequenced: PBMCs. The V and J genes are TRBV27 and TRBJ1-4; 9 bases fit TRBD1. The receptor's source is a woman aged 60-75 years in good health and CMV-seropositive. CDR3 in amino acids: CASSSRDRAGEKLFF. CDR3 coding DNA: TGTGCCAGCAGTTCCCGGGACAGGGCGGGTGAAAAACTGTTTTTT.